The clone carrying this T cell receptor beta chain came up many times. Its matching antigen is unknown. The data originate from a study of beta chain features in type 1 diabetes. Study findings and constraints: TCRB CDR3s were moderately but significantly shorter in Type 1 diabetes patients in all four CD4+ subsets. VDJ junctions in type 1 diabetes patients carried more deletions and fewer insertions.

The trim removed 0 bases at V and 5 bases at J, leaving 7 bases unmatched. This CDR3 has 15 residues. Per germline, CDR1 SGDLS and CDR2 YYNGEE. Reverse transcribing all isolated RNA meant expressed TCRB transcripts were sequenced. TCRdb's copy holds only in-frame clones and misses some; the assay was immunoSEQ multiplex PCR. The table has 300,000 to 400,000 clones, 6.5% to 10% seen once. The single heparinised draw taken from each donor contained around 120 mL of blood on average. Purity above 95% was achieved in all sorted populations. The chain employs TRBV9 and TRBJ2-5, with 7 positions matching TRBD2. Sequenced: central memory CD4+ T cells from blood. The sequence was collected from a woman aged 18-29 years in good health. The CDR3 DNA sequence: TGTGCCAGCAGCGTAGGAGGCGGGAGCCGGGAGACCCAGTACTTC. It encodes CASSVGGGSRETQYF.